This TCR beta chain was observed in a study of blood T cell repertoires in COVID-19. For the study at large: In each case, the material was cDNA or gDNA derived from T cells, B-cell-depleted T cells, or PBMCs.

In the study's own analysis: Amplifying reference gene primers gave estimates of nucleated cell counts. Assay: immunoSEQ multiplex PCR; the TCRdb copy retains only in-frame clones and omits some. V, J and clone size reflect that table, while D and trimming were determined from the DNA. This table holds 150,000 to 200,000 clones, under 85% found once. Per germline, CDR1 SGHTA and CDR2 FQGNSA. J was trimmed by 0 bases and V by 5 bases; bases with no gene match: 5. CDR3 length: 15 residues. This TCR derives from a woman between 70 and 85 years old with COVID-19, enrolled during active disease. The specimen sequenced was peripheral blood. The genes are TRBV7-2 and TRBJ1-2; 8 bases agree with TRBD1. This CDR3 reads CASSQTGDPNYGYTF. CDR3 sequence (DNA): TGTGCCAGCAGCCAGACAGGGGACCCTAACTATGGCTACACCTTC.